The next 30 T cell receptor beta chains were all read from a single sample in a study of identical twins. TCRdb passed the 5' RACE reads through MiXCR, listing each CDR3 protein once. Counted here are fewer than 250,000 distinct CDR3 sequences, approximately 6.8% occurring once; the ten biggest clones make up 5.4%. The same sample was also studied in work on yellow fever vaccine responses in identical twins.

Sequences were obtained from CD8+ T cells sorted from blood. These receptors originate from a woman under 30 in good health.

The sample holds a few counts of this clonotype. V is TRBV28 and J is TRBJ2-7; 8 nucleotides line up with TRBD1. Per germline, CDR1 MDHEN and CDR2 SYDVKM. The junction had 10 bases not matched to a gene; V was cut back by 7 bases and J by 2 bases. The length of the CDR3 is 15 residues. CDR3 region: CASTPDRGVPYEQYF. The CDR3 DNA reads TGTGCCAGCACCCCCGACAGGGGAGTTCCCTACGAGCAGTACTTC. Looking up the rest from reference TRBV28 and TRBJ2-7 gives the full variable domain: DVKVTQSSRYLVKRTGEKVFLECVQDMDHENMFWYRQDPGLGLRLIYFSYDVKMKEKGDIPEGYSVSREKKERFSLILESASTNQTSMYLCASTPDRGVPYEQYFGPGTRLTVT.

The sample holds a few counts of this clonotype. This chain connects TRBV6-5 to TRBJ2-5; 8 bases align to TRBD2. Germline CDR1 is MNHEY and CDR2 is SVGAGI. The V and J ends lost 0 bases and 0 bases, in that order; junction bases with no gene match: 6. The CDR3 has 17 amino acids. CDR3 residues: CASSYSRPAGDQETQYF. CDR3 sequence (DNA): TGTGCCAGCAGTTACTCGAGGCCAGCGGGGGACCAAGAGACCCAGTACTTC.

V usage is TRBV3-1 and J usage is TRBJ2-5; 7 positions match TRBD2. The CDR3 contains 16 residues. The V segment lost 1 base and the J segment 5 bases; nucleotides outside the gene matches: 10. Germline values: CDR1 LGHDT, CDR2 YNNKEL (reference sequence). The CDR3 sequence is CASSQAGRTRWETQYF. CDR3 bases: TGTGCCAGCAGCCAAGCTGGTCGGACTAGGTGGGAGACCCAGTACTTC.

The genes are TRBV12-3 or TRBV12-4 and TRBJ1-6, with TRBD1 matching 10 bases. The CDR3 is 15 amino acids. With V trimmed by 5 bases and J by 6 bases, 4 bases remained unmatched. The CDR3 region is CASSLDRGPNSPLHF. In DNA form, the CDR3 reads TGTGCCAGCAGTCTCGACAGGGGGCCTAATTCACCCCTCCACTTT.

This clonotype was counted many times. The gene calls are TRBV4-1 and TRBJ1-5, with 8 bases identical to TRBD1. The V gene's germline CDR1 is MGHRA and CDR2 YSYEKL. V lost 3 bases, J lost 3 bases, and 7 bases stayed unmatched. The CDR3 spans 16 residues. In DNA, the CDR3 is TGCGCCAGCAGCCAGTTGACAGGGGTCGACAATCAGCCCCAGCATTTT. This encodes CASSQLTGVDNQPQHF.

The genes are TRBV2 and TRBJ2-1; 7 positions match TRBD2. Germline V gene lookup returns CDR1 SNHLY and CDR2 FYNNEI. V lost 1 base to trimming and J lost 5 bases; unmatched junction nucleotides: 8. The CDR3 length is 16 residues. This chain's CDR3 is CASSEGGLAEDNEQFF. The CDR3 nucleotides read TGTGCCAGCAGTGAAGGAGGCCTAGCGGAGGACAATGAGCAGTTCTTC.

V usage is TRBV27 and J usage is TRBJ2-7; D uncertain. The V and J ends lost 3 bases and 5 bases respectively, with 11 bases between them. Germline V gene lookup returns CDR1 MNHEY and CDR2 SMNVEV (reference sequence). The CDR3 spans 13 residues. For the CDR3, the DNA is TGTGCCAGCAGTTTCGGTGAACAGAACGAGCAGTACTTC. Translation gives CASSFGEQNEQYF.

This clonotype came up a few times. This chain links TRBV5-1 with TRBJ2-1, with TRBD2 matching 11 bases. Germline V gene lookup returns CDR1 SGHRS and CDR2 YFSETQ. This CDR3 comprises 16 residues. Trimming at V came to 4 bases and at J to 7 bases, leaving 10 bases not matched to a gene. DNA of the CDR3: TGCGCCAGCAGCGGAATAACTAGCGGGAGTTGGAATGAGCAGTTCTTC. Protein product: CASSGITSGSWNEQFF.

This clonotype was seen repeatedly, ten times or more. This rearrangement joins TRBV12-3 or TRBV12-4 to TRBJ2-4, with 7 bases lining up with TRBD1. This CDR3 comprises 16 residues. Trimming removed 3 bases from V and 0 bases from J; junction bases left unmatched: 5. For the CDR3, the DNA is TGTGCCAGCAGTTTTGGGGACAGTTTAGCCAAAAACATTCAGTACTTC. Its protein is CASSFGDSLAKNIQYF.

This clonotype was seen many times. The chain employs TRBV12-5 and TRBJ2-1; D perhaps matches TRBD1 (5 bases). There are 15 residues in the CDR3. Trimming shortened V by 5 bases and J by 3 bases, and 14 bases separated the two germline ends. Germline V CDR1 and CDR2: LGHNT, FRNRAP. The DNA of the CDR3 is TGTGCTAGTGGTCCCGGGCTAGGGGACTACAATGAGCAGTTCTTC. Amino acid sequence: CASGPGLGDYNEQFF.

This clonotype was seen only a few times. The chain is built from TRBV7-2 and TRBJ2-5; 12 bases are shared with TRBD2. This CDR3 comprises 16 residues. The ends lost 4 bases at V and 5 bases at J; junction bases unmatched: 8. The germline V gene encodes CDR1 SGHTA and CDR2 FQGNSA. This CDR3 reads CASSSRLAGVLETQYF. The CDR3 coding sequence is TGTGCCAGCAGCTCCCGACTAGCGGGAGTCTTGGAGACCCAGTACTTC.

V usage is TRBV7-9 and J usage is TRBJ2-1; 8 bases are shared with TRBD2. J gave up 0 bases and V 1 base, and 2 bases lay outside the gene matches. Germline loops: CDR1 SEHNR, CDR2 FQNEAQ (reference sequence). There are 16 residues in the CDR3. CDR3 loop: CASSLGGGTSYNEQFF. DNA of the CDR3: TGTGCCAGCAGCTTAGGCGGGGGGACCTCCTACAATGAGCAGTTCTTC.

Worth noting for this clonotype: A junction boundary mismatches the germline segment, possibly from a read error. The chain links TRBV11-1 to TRBJ2-6; 11 positions agree with TRBD1. The CDR3 spans 19 residues. CDR1 is SGHAT, CDR2 FQDESV, per germline (reference sequence). The CDR3 bases are TGTGCCGGCAGCCAGCTCTTAGGACAGGGGGCAACTGGGGCCAACGTCCTGACTTTC. Translated, it gives CAGSQLLGQGATGANVLTF. The full variable domain, its missing parts supplied by reference TRBV11-1 and TRBJ2-6, is EAEVAQSPRYKITEKSQAVAFWCDPISGHATLYWYRQILGQGPELLVQFQDESVVDDSQLPKDRFSAERLKGVDSTLKIQPAELGDSAMYLCAGSQLLGQGATGANVLTFGAGSRLTVL.

The chain employs TRBV6-1 and TRBJ2-1; TRBD2 matches 9 bases. The CDR3 contains 16 residues. V trimming: 8 bases; J trimming: 8 bases; junction bases outside the gene matches: 16. The germline V gene encodes CDR1 MNHNS and CDR2 SASEGT. The CDR3 region is CASLTLYSGGSHEQFF. The CDR3 DNA follows: TGTGCCAGCCTCACCTTATATAGCGGGGGTTCACATGAGCAGTTCTTC.

This clonotype was counted at least ten times. The chain is built from TRBV11-2 and TRBJ2-7, with D perhaps TRBD1 (5 bases). The CDR3 has 13 residues. The germline gives CDR1 SGHAT, CDR2 FQNNGV. V was clipped by 4 bases and J by 5 bases, with 12 bases between them. CDR3 in DNA: TGTGCCAGCAGCTCCGACTCAGGGAACGAGCAGTACGTC. Protein product: CASSSDSGNEQYV.

This clonotype has a count of ten or more. This chain links TRBV5-1 with TRBJ2-3; possibly TRBD2 for D (7 bases). CDR3 length: 15 residues. The germline V and J ends were trimmed by 6 bases and 4 bases, with 18 bases remaining between them. CDR1 SGHRS and CDR2 YFSETQ come from the germline V gene. DNA for the CDR3: TGCGCCAGCATGAAGGGGGGGCTCACCCCAGATACGCAGTATTTT. This codes for CASMKGGLTPDTQYF.

The gene calls are TRBV19 and TRBJ2-3, with TRBD2 as a possible D gene (6 bases). Germline V lookup: CDR1 LNHDA, CDR2 SQIVND (reference sequence). The CDR3 has 15 amino acids. Trimming shortened V by 2 bases and J by 1 base, and 10 bases separated the two germline ends. Here the CDR3 reads CASSISGRGTDTQYF. CDR3 nucleotide sequence: TGTGCCAGTAGTATAAGCGGGCGGGGCACAGATACGCAGTATTTT.

This clonotype was seen ten or more times. V and J are TRBV28 and TRBJ1-6, with TRBD1 matching 8 bases. V lost 3 bases, J lost 9 bases, and 1 base stayed unmatched. The CDR3 has 13 amino acids. CDR1 and CDR2 from the germline V gene are MDHEN and SYDVKM. CDR3 region: CASSFTGGSPLHF. CDR3 in DNA: TGTGCCAGCAGTTTCACAGGGGGTTCACCCCTCCACTTT.

This clonotype was recorded many times. The chain combines TRBV27 with TRBJ2-7; a weak D match, TRBD2 (6 bases). V dropped 5 bases and J dropped 3 bases, with 17 bases sitting between them. Germline CDR1 MNHEY, CDR2 SMNVEV (reference sequence). The CDR3 is 15 amino acids. This CDR3 is CASSLEDSGGYEQYF. CDR3 nucleotides: TGTGCCAGCAGTCTAGAAGATAGCGGAGGCTACGAGCAGTACTTC.

This clonotype was seen more than once but under ten times. The V and J genes are TRBV20-1 and TRBJ2-3, with 12 bases fitting TRBD2. The CDR3 contains 16 residues. Looked up from germline, CDR1 is DFQATT and CDR2 is SNEGSKA (reference sequence). Germline trimming cut 2 bases from V and 6 bases from J; bases unmatched to any gene: 9. As DNA, the CDR3 is TGCAGTGCTAGATCTGTTTCTAGCGGGAGGGCGGATACGCAGTATTTT. It is translated as CSARSVSSGRADTQYF.

This chain uses TRBV5-5 with TRBJ2-1; 9 bases are shared with TRBD2. The CDR3 sequence is 15 residues long. The ends lost 4 bases at V and 2 bases at J; junction bases unmatched: 4. Germline loops: CDR1 SGHKS, CDR2 YYEKEE (reference sequence). The CDR3, as DNA: TGTGCCAGCAGCCCTAGCGGGACCACCTACAATGAGCAGTTCTTC. Translation: CASSPSGTTYNEQFF.

This clonotype was seen repeatedly, ten times or more. V gene TRBV12-3 or TRBV12-4 combines with J gene TRBJ2-1, with 12 positions matching TRBD2. V lost 3 bases, J lost 10 bases, and 10 bases stayed unmatched. The CDR3 runs 16 residues. The CDR3 here is CASSLIVTSGRREQFF. The CDR3 region has the DNA TGTGCCAGCAGTTTGATCGTGACTAGCGGGAGAAGGGAGCAGTTCTTC.

This clonotype was seen only a few times. The CDR3, as DNA: TGTGCCAGCAACCAACAAGGGTTTGATCTGAACACTGAAGCTTTCTTT. Its protein product is CASNQQGFDLNTEAFF. The chain uses TRBV13 and TRBJ1-1; the D is unclear. The germline V and J ends were trimmed by 7 bases and 0 bases, with 18 bases remaining between them. The germline V gene has CDR1 PRHDT and CDR2 FYEKMQ (reference sequence). The CDR3 loop spans 16 amino acids.

This clonotype has ten or more counts. V and J are TRBV27 and TRBJ2-2, with D unclear. This CDR3 spans 15 amino acids. V lost 0 bases and J 10 bases, leaving 15 bases between the germline ends. The germline CDR1 and CDR2 sequences are MNHEY and SMNVEV (reference sequence). The CDR3 loop reads CASSLSLGVLEELFF. The DNA of the CDR3 is TGTGCCAGCAGTTTATCTTTAGGAGTTCTTGAGGAGCTGTTTTTT.

This clonotype was detected ten times or more. V is TRBV24-1 and J is TRBJ2-3; D remains unclear. The CDR3 has 13 residues. The germline V gene encodes CDR1 KGHDR and CDR2 SFDVKD. V lost 3 bases and J lost 2, with 5 bases in between. CDR3 bases: TGTGCCACCAGTGATCCCGACACAGATACGCAGTATTTT. This codes for CATSDPDTDTQYF.

CDR3 region: CASSYGRFDLTIGYTF. The CDR3 DNA is TGTGCCAGCAGTTACGGCAGGTTCGATTTAACTATTGGCTACACCTTC. This sequence joins TRBV6-5 and TRBJ1-2, with no clear D. The CDR3 is made up of 16 amino acids. Germline V gives CDR1 MNHEY, CDR2 SVGAGI. V lost 2 bases and J lost 7, with 20 bases in between.

This clonotype was counted a few times. This rearrangement joins TRBV12-3 or TRBV12-4 to TRBJ2-3, with unresolved D. The V and J ends lost 6 bases and 3 bases respectively, with 25 bases between them. The CDR3 sequence is 18 residues long. Here the CDR3 DNA reads TGTGCCAGCAGCCAGAAGGGAACTTTCCCCCCACTGACAGATACGCAGTATTTT. This codes for CASSQKGTFPPLTDTQYF.

The chain employs TRBV6-4 and TRBJ2-1; D is undetermined. The CDR3 runs to 16 residues. Germline V gene lookup returns CDR1 MRHNA and CDR2 SNTAGT. V lost 2 bases to trimming and J lost 4 bases, with 15 bases between them. CDR3 in DNA: TGTGCCAGCAGTGACGGCGAGCCCCTCCCGTACAATGAGCAGTTCTTC. This sequence encodes CASSDGEPLPYNEQFF.

The V and J genes are TRBV7-2 and TRBJ2-7; no clear D. From germline, CDR1 is SGHTA and CDR2 FQGNSA. The V and J ends lost 1 base and 0 bases respectively, with 7 bases between them. The CDR3 runs 14 residues. The CDR3 region has the DNA TGTGCCAGCAGCTTAGGGCAGAGCTCCTACGAGCAGTACGTC. Translating gives CASSLGQSSYEQYV.

This clonotype was found many times. This chain joins TRBV12-3 or TRBV12-4 and TRBJ2-3; D possibly uses TRBD1 or TRBD2 (5 bases each). V dropped 8 bases and J dropped 0 bases, with 18 bases sitting between them. The CDR3 length is 16 residues. The CDR3 loop reads CASSSQGVRSTDTQYF. CDR3 in DNA: TGTGCCAGCTCTTCCCAGGGAGTGCGAAGCACAGATACGCAGTATTTT.